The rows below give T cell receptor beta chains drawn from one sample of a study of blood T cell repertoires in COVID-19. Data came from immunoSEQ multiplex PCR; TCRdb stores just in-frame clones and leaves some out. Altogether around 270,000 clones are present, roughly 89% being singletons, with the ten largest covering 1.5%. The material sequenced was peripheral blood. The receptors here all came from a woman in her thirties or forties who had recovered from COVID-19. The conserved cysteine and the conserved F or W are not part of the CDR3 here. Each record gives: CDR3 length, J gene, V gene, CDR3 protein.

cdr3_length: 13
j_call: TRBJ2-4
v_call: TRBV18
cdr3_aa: ASSPPGQGLNIQY

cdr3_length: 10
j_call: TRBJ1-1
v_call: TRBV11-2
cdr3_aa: ASSLARTEAF

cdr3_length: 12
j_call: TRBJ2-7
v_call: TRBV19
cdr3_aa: ASSNMDSSYEQY

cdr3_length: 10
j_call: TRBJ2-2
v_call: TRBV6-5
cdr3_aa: ASTPGAGELF

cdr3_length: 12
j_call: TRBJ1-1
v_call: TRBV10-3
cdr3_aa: AISGDRGVPEAF

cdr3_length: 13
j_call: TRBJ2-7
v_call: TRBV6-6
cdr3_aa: ASSYSVGHLYEQY

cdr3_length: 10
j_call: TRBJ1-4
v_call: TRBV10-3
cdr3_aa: AISPIGEKLF

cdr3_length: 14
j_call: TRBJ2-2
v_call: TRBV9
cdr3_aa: ASSVDGDSYTGELF

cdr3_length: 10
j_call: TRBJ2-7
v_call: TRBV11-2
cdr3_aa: ASSLGTGEQY

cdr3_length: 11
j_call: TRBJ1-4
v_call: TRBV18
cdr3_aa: ASAGQDNEKLF

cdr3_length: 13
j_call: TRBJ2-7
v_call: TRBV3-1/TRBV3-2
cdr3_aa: ASSHPDRGHREQY

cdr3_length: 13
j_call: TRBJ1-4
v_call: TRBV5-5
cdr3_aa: ASSLATGGGEKLF

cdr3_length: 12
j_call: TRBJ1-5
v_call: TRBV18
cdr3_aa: ASSPRRDRQPQH

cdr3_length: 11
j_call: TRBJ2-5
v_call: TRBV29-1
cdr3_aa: SVEGRQKETQY

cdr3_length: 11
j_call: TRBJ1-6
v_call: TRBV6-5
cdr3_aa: ASSWAGESPLH

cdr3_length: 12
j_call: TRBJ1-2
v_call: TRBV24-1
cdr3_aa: ATSDSGQWNGYT

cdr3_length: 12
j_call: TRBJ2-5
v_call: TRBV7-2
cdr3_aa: ASSLQGGQETQY

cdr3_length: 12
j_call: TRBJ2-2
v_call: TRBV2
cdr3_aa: ASSALTEHGELF

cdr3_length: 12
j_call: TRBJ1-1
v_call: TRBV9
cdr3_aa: ASSRGQGVTEAF

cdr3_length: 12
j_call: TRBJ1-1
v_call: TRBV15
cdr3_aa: ATSTGDRNTEAF

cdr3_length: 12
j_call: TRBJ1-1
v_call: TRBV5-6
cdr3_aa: ASSRGSLGSEAF

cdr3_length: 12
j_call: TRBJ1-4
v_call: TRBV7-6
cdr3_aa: ASSRGQGNEKLF

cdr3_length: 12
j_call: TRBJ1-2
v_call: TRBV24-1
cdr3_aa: ATSDSRTYYGYT

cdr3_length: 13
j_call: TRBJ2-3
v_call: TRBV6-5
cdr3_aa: ASKILAGAGNTQY

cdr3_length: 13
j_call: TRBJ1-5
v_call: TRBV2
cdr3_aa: ASSEERGSNQPQH

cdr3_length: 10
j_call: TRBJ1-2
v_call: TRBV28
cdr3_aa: ASSAASYGYT

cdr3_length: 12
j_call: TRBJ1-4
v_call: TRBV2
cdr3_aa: ASRGTDSNEKLF

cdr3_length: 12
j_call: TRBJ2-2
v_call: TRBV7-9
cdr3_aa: ASSFQGWIGELF

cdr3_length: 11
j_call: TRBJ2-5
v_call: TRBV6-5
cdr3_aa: ASRATGVETQY